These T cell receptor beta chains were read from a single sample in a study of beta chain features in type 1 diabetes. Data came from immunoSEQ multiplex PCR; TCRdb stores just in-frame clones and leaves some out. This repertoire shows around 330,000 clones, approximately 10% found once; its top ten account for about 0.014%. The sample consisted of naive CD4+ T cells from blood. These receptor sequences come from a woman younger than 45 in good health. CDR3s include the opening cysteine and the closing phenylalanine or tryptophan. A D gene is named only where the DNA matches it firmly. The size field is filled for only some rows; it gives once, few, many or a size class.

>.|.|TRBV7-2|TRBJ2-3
TGTGCCAGCAGCCGTGGGGAGGATACGCAGTATTTT
CASSRGEDTQYF
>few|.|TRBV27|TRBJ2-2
TGTGCCAGCAGTTTTAGCACCGGGGAGCTGTTTTTT
CASSFSTGELFF
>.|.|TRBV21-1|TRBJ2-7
TGTGCCAGCAGCAAAGAAGGGGGACACCTGACCTACGAGCAGTACTTC
CASSKEGGHLTYEQYF
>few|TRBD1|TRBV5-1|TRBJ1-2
TGCGCCAGCAGCCGGGACAGGGAAGGGGGCTACACCTTC
CASSRDREGGYTF
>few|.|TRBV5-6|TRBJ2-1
TGTGCCAGCAGCTTACTAGGGACATTGAGCTCCTACAATGAGCAGTTCTTC
CASSLLGTLSSYNEQFF
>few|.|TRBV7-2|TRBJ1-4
TGTGCCAGCAGCTCATACAGGGAGACGGGTGAAAAACTGTTTTTT
CASSSYRETGEKLFF
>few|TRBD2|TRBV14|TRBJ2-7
TGTGCCAGCGGACCTACGGGAGGCCTCTCCTACGAGCAGTACTTC
CASGPTGGLSYEQYF
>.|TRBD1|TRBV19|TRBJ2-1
TGTGCCAGTAGTATAGACACCGGGACAGGGGGTAATCTTGAGCAGTTCTTC
CASSIDTGTGGNLEQFF
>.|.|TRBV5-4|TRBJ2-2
TGTGCCAGCAGCTTCCCAGGGCCCGGGGAGCTGTTTTTT
CASSFPGPGELFF
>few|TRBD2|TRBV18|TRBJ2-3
TGTGCCAGCTCACCTAGCGGGAGGGCCATAGATACGCAGTATTTT
CASSPSGRAIDTQYF
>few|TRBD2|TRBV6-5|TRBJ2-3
TGTGCCAGCAGTTCCCCTAGCGGGAGTGGCACAGATACGCAGTATTTT
CASSSPSGSGTDTQYF
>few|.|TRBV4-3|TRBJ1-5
TGCGCCAGCAGCCAAACCCTGGGGGGGGCTCGTGGGCAGCCCCAGCATTTT
CASSQTLGGARGQPQHF
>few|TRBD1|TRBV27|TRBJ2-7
TGTGCCAGCAGGGGACAGCCGACGGTCGAGCAGTACTTC
CASRGQPTVEQYF
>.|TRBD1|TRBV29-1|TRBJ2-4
TGCAGCGTTGAAGTCAGGGGGCGGACCGTAGCCAAAAACATTCAGTACTTC
CSVEVRGRTVAKNIQYF
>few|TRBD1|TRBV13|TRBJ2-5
TGTGCCAGCAGTCGTGGACAGGAGCCCCAAGAGACCCAGTACTTC
CASSRGQEPQETQYF
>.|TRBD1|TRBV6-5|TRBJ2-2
TGTGCCAGCAGTTACTCCGGGACAGGGGACACCGGGGAGCTGTTTTTT
CASSYSGTGDTGELFF
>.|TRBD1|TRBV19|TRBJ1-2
TGTGCCAGTACCAGTGGGACAGTCGGTAACTATGGCTACACCTTC
CASTSGTVGNYGYTF
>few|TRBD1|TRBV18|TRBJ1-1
TGTGCCAGCTCACCACCGTCTAGTACAGGGGGCGCGAACACTGAAGCTTTCTTT
CASSPPSSTGGANTEAFF
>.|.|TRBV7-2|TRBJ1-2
TGTGCCAGCAGCTTAGAACGGAGGGAAACCTATGGCTACACCTTC
CASSLERRETYGYTF
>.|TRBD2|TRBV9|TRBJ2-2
TGTGCCAGCAGCGAGGAAATAGCGGGGTACACCGGGGAGCTGTTTTTT
CASSEEIAGYTGELFF
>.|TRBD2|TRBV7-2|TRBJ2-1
TGTGCCAGCACAACGGGAGGGACATACAATGAGCAGTTCTTC
CASTTGGTYNEQFF
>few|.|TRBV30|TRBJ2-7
TGTGCCTGGAGTGACCAGTTCGAGCAGTACTTC
CAWSDQFEQYF
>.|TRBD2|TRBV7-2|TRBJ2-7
TGTGCCAGCAGCGGGGGACTAGCGGAGTCTCGATTCTACGAGCAGTACTTC
CASSGGLAESRFYEQYF
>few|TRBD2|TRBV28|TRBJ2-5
TGTGCCAGCAGCTCTAGCGGGACGATCCAAGAGACCCAGTACTTC
CASSSSGTIQETQYF
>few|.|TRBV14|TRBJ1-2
TGTGCCAGCAGCCAAACAGGGAACTATGGCTACACCTTC
CASSQTGNYGYTF
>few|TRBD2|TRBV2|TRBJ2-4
TGTGCCAGCAGTCCCGGGACTAGCGGGAATGCGTACATTCAGTACTTC
CASSPGTSGNAYIQYF
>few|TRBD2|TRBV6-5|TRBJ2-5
TGTGCCAGCAGTTACCTAGCGGGAGTGGCGGAGACCCAGTACTTC
CASSYLAGVAETQYF
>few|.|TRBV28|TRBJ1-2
TGTGCCAGCAGCGCTGGGAGTTATGGCTACACCTTC
CASSAGSYGYTF
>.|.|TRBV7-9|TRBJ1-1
TGTGCCAGCAGCTCACAGGGAAGAGGCACTGAAGCTTTCTTT
CASSSQGRGTEAFF
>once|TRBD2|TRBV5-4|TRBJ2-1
TGTGCCAGCAGCCCAGGGACTAGCGCTTACAATGAGCAGTTCTTC
CASSPGTSAYNEQFF
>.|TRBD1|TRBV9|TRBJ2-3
TGTGCCAGCAGCGTAGTAGGGGGCCGGGGAGATACGCAGTATTTT
CASSVVGGRGDTQYF
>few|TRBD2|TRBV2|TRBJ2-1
TGTGCCAGCAGTGAGGGGCTAGCGGGACTAGGAGAGCAGTTCTTC
CASSEGLAGLGEQFF
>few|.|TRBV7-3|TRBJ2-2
TGTGCCAGCAGGTCCTTTATTTCGGGGGAGCTGTTTTTT
CASRSFISGELFF
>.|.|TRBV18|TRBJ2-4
TGTGCCAGCTCGCCTTCACGGGGGAACATTCAGTACTTC
CASSPSRGNIQYF
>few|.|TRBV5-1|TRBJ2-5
TGCGCCAGCAGCTTTAACCAGGGGCTACAAGAGACCCAGTACTTC
CASSFNQGLQETQYF
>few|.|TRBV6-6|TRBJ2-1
TGTGCCAGCAGTTACTCCTCCGGCGGGCACAATGAGCAGTTCTTC
CASSYSSGGHNEQFF
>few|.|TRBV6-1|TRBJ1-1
TGTGCCAGCAGTGAAGCAGGGGGCACTGAAGCTTTCTTT
CASSEAGGTEAFF
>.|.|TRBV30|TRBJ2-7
TGTGCCTGGAGTTCCAGCTCCTACGAGCAGTACTTC
CAWSSSSYEQYF
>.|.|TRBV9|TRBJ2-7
TGTGCCAGCAGCGTAGGTCTAGCAACCGGCGAGCAGTACTTC
CASSVGLATGEQYF
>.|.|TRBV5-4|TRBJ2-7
TGTGCCAGCAGTACTCACTACGAGCAGTACTTC
CASSTHYEQYF
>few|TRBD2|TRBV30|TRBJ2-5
TGTGCCTGGAGTGTGGGTAGCGGGAGGTCGGAGACCCAGTACTTC
CAWSVGSGRSETQYF
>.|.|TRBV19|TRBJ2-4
TGTGCCAGTAGCCCCCTCGGACTGAAAAACATTCAGTACTTC
CASSPLGLKNIQYF
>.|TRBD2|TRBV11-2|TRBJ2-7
TGTGCCAGCAGCTTAGACAATTGGGGACTAGCGGTGATCTACGAGCAGTACTTC
CASSLDNWGLAVIYEQYF
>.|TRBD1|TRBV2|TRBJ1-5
TGTGCCAGCAGCGGACAGGGGACGAGCAATCAGCCCCAGCATTTT
CASSGQGTSNQPQHF
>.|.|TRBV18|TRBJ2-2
TGTGCCAGCGAATCAGACAAGCCCACCGGGGAGCTGTTTTTT
CASESDKPTGELFF
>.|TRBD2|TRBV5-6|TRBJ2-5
TGTGCCAGCAGTCCAAACCGGCGCGGGAGGGTTAAAGAGACCCAGTACTTC
CASSPNRRGRVKETQYF
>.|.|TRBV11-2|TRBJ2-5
TGTGCCAGCAGCCCAAAGACTGTCCAAGAGACCCAGTACTTC
CASSPKTVQETQYF